Following are 28 T cell receptor beta chains from one sample sequenced in a study of shared clonotypes between healthy human individuals. The method was immunoSEQ multiplex PCR; TCRdb's version includes in-frame clones alone and lacks a portion of them. The profile covers nearly 750,000 clones, with roughly 72% appearing a single time and around 1.7% taken by the ten largest. Sequencing was done on a sample of memory CD4+ T cells sorted from blood. As to subset: CD45RA-negative fraction. The receptors were sampled from a woman in her 30s in good health.

This chain joins TRBV7-6 and TRBJ2-3; possibly TRBD2 for D (5 bases). The CDR3 has 13 amino acids. The V gene lost 1 base and the J gene lost 6 bases, with 8 bases spanning the gap. Germline CDR1 SGHVS, CDR2 FNYEAQ. The CDR3 nucleotides read TGTGCCAGCAGCTTAGTTCGGGATGATACGCAGTATTTT. Translating it yields CASSLVRDDTQYF.

This chain links TRBV27 with TRBJ2-2; D not certain. Germline V gene sequence: CDR1 MNHEY, CDR2 SMNVEV (reference sequence). This CDR3 is 16 amino acids long. Between the trimmed V and J ends, which lost 5 bases and 3 bases, there was a span of 16 bases. The CDR3 sequence is CASSPPRRRHTGELFF. In DNA, the CDR3 is TGTGCCAGCAGTCCCCCCAGGCGCCGGCACACCGGGGAGCTGTTTTTT.

The gene calls are TRBV18 and TRBJ2-1; possible D gene TRBD2, 6 bases. This CDR3 region has 14 residues. The V end was cut by 4 bases, the J end by 0 bases, with 7 bases between. Germline CDR1 reads KGHSH; CDR2 reads LQKENI. As DNA, the CDR3 is TGTGCCAGCTCACTGGGGGGCTCCTACAATGAGCAGTTCTTC. This codes for CASSLGGSYNEQFF. Together with reference TRBV18 and TRBJ2-1, the CDR3 gives the full variable domain: NAGVMQNPRHLVRRRGQEARLRCSPMKGHSHVYWYRQLPEEGLKFMVYLQKENIIDESGMPKERFSAEFPKEGPSILRIQQVVRGDSAAYFCASSLGGSYNEQFFGPGTRLTVL.

The J gene is TRBJ2-3, the V gene TRBV7-3; weak D call: TRBD1 (6 bases). V was cut by 5 bases and J by 3 bases, with 12 bases left in between. CDR3 length: 14 amino acids. Germline CDR1 is SGHTA and CDR2 is FQGTGA. CDR3 coding DNA: TGTGCCAGCAGCCCGCAGGGGTCGACAGATACGCAGTATTTT. Its translation is CASSPQGSTDTQYF. Full variable domain (rest looked up from reference TRBV7-3 and TRBJ2-3): GAGVSQTPSNKVTEKGKYVELRCDPISGHTALYWYRQSLGQGPEFLIYFQGTGAADDSGLPNDRFFAVRPEGSVSTLKIQRTERGDSAVYLCASSPQGSTDTQYFGPGTRLTVL.

This sequence joins TRBV9 and TRBJ2-1; 9 nucleotides agree with TRBD2. CDR3 length: 17 residues. Unmatched junction bases numbered 20, after V lost 6 bases and J lost 10 bases. Germline-derived CDR1 and CDR2 are SGDLS and YYNGEE. CDR3 nucleotide sequence: TGTGCCAGCACCCCGGGCGGGGTTAGCGGGAGTCTGGAAGAGCAGTTCTTC. Translated: CASTPGGVSGSLEEQFF.

The chain is built from TRBV14 and TRBJ2-1; D might be TRBD1 (6 bases). V lost 0 bases, J lost 8 bases, and 14 bases lay in between. The CDR3 totals 15 residues. CDR1 SGHDN and CDR2 FVKESK come from the germline V gene. The CDR3 coding sequence is TGTGCCAGCAGCCAAGAACAGGGTCCTTTGGATGAGCAGTTCTTC. Protein: CASSQEQGPLDEQFF.

This clone was recorded many times. In the same sample, other DNA sequences code for this CDR3. This CDR3 is CASSEYSHEQYF. The DNA of the CDR3 is TGTGCCAGCAGTGAATACAGCCACGAGCAGTACTTC. The chain links TRBV2 to TRBJ2-7, with D uncertain. Between the trimmed V and J ends, which lost 2 bases and 5 bases, there was a span of 7 bases. CDR3 length: 12 residues. Germline lookup yields CDR1 SNHLY and CDR2 FYNNEI.

The chain carries TRBV11-2 and TRBJ2-1; TRBD2 aligns across 10 bases. In germline, CDR1 is SGHAT, CDR2 FQNNGV. The ends lost 6 bases at V and 12 bases at J; junction bases unmatched: 14. CDR3 length: 15 amino acids. CDR3 bases: TGTGCCAGCAGGCCTACCGTCGGACTAGCGGTGGTGCAGTTCTTC. Its protein product is CASRPTVGLAVVQFF. The variable domain in full, completed from reference TRBV11-2 and TRBJ2-1, reads EAGVAQSPRYKIIEKRQSVAFWCNPISGHATLYWYQQILGQGPKLLIQFQNNGVVDDSQLPKDRFSAERLKGVDSTLKIQPAKLEDSAVYLCASRPTVGLAVVQFFGPGTRLTVL.

DNA of the CDR3: TGTGCCAGCAGCACTCCAGGGACTAGCGGGAGGGGTGGCGGGGAGCTGTTTTTT. Translating it yields CASSTPGTSGRGGGELFF. The rearrangement joins TRBV21-1 to TRBJ2-2; whether TRBD2, the table's D call, matches the DNA was not checked. TRBV21-1 is given as a pseudogene. The CDR3 loop spans 18 amino acids.

The chain combines TRBV18 with TRBJ2-7; no reliable D call. Germline assignment: CDR1 KGHSH and CDR2 LQKENI. The CDR3 runs to 11 residues. Trimming pared 5 bases from V and 7 bases from J, leaving 9 bases between. The CDR3 nucleotides are TGTGCCAGCTCAACGAGGTGGGAGCAGTACTTC. The encoded protein is CASSTRWEQYF.

The rearrangement uses TRBV5-1 and TRBJ2-7; tentative D call: TRBD1 (5 bases). Trimming stripped 3 bases from V and 4 bases from J, with 20 bases between. Germline V lookup: CDR1 SGHRS, CDR2 YFSETQ. The CDR3 covers 16 residues. CDR3 nucleotide sequence: TGCGCCAGCAGCTCAAATGCCGACAGAGTTCGGTACGAGCAGTACTTC. Its translation is CASSSNADRVRYEQYF.

This sequence joins TRBV2 and TRBJ2-5; D is undetermined. The CDR3 spans 14 residues. CDR1 is SNHLY, CDR2 FYNNEI, per germline. Trimming took off 7 bases at V and 5 bases at J, with 17 bases between the two ends. CDR3 nucleotides: TGTGCCAGCAATAGCAGAAAGAGGCGGGAGACCCAGTACTTC. Amino acid sequence: CASNSRKRRETQYF.

This clone was recorded once. This chain connects TRBV25-1 to TRBJ2-1; TRBD2 agrees at 11 bases. CDR3 length: 17 amino acids. Germline assignment: CDR1 MGHDK and CDR2 SYGVNS. With V trimmed by 2 bases and J by 3 bases, 6 bases remained unmatched. The CDR3 region is CASSEGLGLADYNEQFF. The CDR3 coding sequence is TGTGCCAGCAGTGAAGGGTTGGGACTAGCGGACTACAATGAGCAGTTCTTC.

The chain has TRBV5-4 and TRBJ2-6, with D possibly TRBD1 on 6 matching bases. The CDR3 runs to 17 residues. Trimming cost V 4 bases and J 1 base, with 15 bases left between them. Germline V gives CDR1 SGHNT, CDR2 YYREEE (reference sequence). CDR3 nucleotides: TGTGCCAGCAGCCCCGGGACACTGCTATCTGGGGCCAACGTCCTGACTTTC. This encodes CASSPGTLLSGANVLTF.

This clone was recorded at least ten times. The V call is TRBV7-9, the J call TRBJ2-2; 11 bases line up with TRBD1. Germline loops: CDR1 SEHNR, CDR2 FQNEAQ (reference sequence). After removal of 4 bases from V and 7 bases from J, the junction contained 8 bases not matched to a gene. The CDR3 is 16 amino acids. The CDR3: CASSSSGTGGGGELFF. Here the CDR3 DNA reads TGTGCCAGCAGCTCCTCCGGGACAGGGGGTGGCGGGGAGCTGTTTTTT.

This clone was counted between two and nine times. This chain connects TRBV5-8 to TRBJ2-7, with a possible D match to TRBD1 (5 bases). CDR1 and CDR2 (germline): SGHTS, YDEGEE. V lost 4 bases and J lost 0, with 14 bases in between. The CDR3 length is 15 residues. DNA of the CDR3: TGTGCCAGCAGCACGAGACAGCGTACCTCCTACGAGCAGTACTTC. Translation gives CASSTRQRTSYEQYF. The entire variable domain, with the rest obtained from reference TRBV5-8 and TRBJ2-7, is as follows: EAGVTQSPTHLIKTRGQQATLRCSPISGHTSVYWYQQALGLGLQFLLWYDEGEERNRGNFPPRFSGRQFPNYSSELNVNALELEDSALYLCASSTRQRTSYEQYFGPGTRLTVT.

The chain recombines TRBV28 with TRBJ1-5; 7 bases match TRBD1. Germline assignment: CDR1 MDHEN and CDR2 SYDVKM. CDR3 length: 17 amino acids. V lost 3 bases to trimming and J lost 0 bases; unmatched junction nucleotides: 8. CDR3 amino acids: CASSFPGTAYSNQPQHF. CDR3 bases: TGTGCCAGCAGTTTCCCAGGGACAGCGTATAGCAATCAGCCCCAGCATTTT.

The J gene is TRBJ2-7, the V gene TRBV4-1; 8 bases are a match to TRBD2. Germline V gene sequence: CDR1 MGHRA, CDR2 YSYEKL. The CDR3 has 15 residues. The ends lost 1 base at V and 7 bases at J; junction bases unmatched: 9. The DNA for the CDR3 is TGCGCCAGCAGCCAAGCGGGAGGGCCCCTTCGAGAGCAGTACTTC. This gives the protein CASSQAGGPLREQYF.

J is TRBJ1-2 and V is TRBV6-1; D is unresolved. The CDR3 covers 14 residues. V lost 5 bases, J lost 2 bases, and 12 bases lay in between. The V gene's germline CDR1 is MNHNS and CDR2 SASEGT. In DNA form, the CDR3 reads TGTGCCAGCAGTTCGCTGACTGTCAACTATGGCTACACCTTC. Translation gives CASSSLTVNYGYTF.

The chain carries TRBV28 and TRBJ1-4; D is perhaps TRBD1 (5 bases). CDR1 and CDR2 (germline): MDHEN, SYDVKM. The CDR3 runs to 13 residues. V was pared by 6 bases and J by 7 bases, with 12 bases between. Written as DNA, the CDR3 is TGTGCCAGCAGCGACAGCCTCGGTGAAAAACTGTTTTTT. It yields the protein CASSDSLGEKLFF.

The V and J genes are TRBV18 and TRBJ2-1; the match to TRBD2 covers 8 bases. This CDR3 spans 14 amino acids. From germline, CDR1 is KGHSH and CDR2 LQKENI. The V and J ends lost 7 bases and 8 bases, in that order; junction bases with no gene match: 10. The DNA for the CDR3 is TGTGCCAGCTTAAAGCGGGGGCAGGAGCATGAGCAGTTCTTC. Translated, it gives CASLKRGQEHEQFF.

The chain uses TRBV5-1 and TRBJ2-7; 8 positions match TRBD2. V trimming: 0 bases; J trimming: 3 bases; junction bases outside the gene matches: 5. Germline CDR1 SGHRS, CDR2 YFSETQ. The CDR3 runs to 15 residues. In nucleotides, the CDR3 is TGCGCCAGCAGCTTGGACGGGAGGGTCCTCTACGAGCAGTACTTC. Amino acids: CASSLDGRVLYEQYF.

The chain uses TRBV10-2 and TRBJ2-7; 11 bases line up with TRBD2. V lost 3 bases, J lost 2 bases, and 3 bases stayed unmatched. Germline V CDR1 and CDR2: WSHSY, SAAADI. The CDR3 spans 15 residues. The CDR3 reads CASSDPSGRTYEQYF. The DNA for the CDR3 is TGCGCCAGCAGTGACCCTAGCGGGAGGACCTACGAGCAGTACTTC.

In this sample, this clone turned up once. This rearrangement joins TRBV5-1 to TRBJ2-7; D unresolved. CDR1 SGHRS and CDR2 YFSETQ come from the germline V gene. The V end was cut by 7 bases, the J end by 5 bases, with 13 bases between. The CDR3 covers 12 residues. The CDR3 nucleotides read TGCGCCAGCGCCGACGTTGATGACGAGCAGTACTTC. Protein sequence: CASADVDDEQYF.

V gene TRBV7-2 combines with J gene TRBJ2-7, with D tentatively TRBD1 (5 bases). The CDR3 has 14 residues. The germline V gene encodes CDR1 SGHTA and CDR2 FQGNSA. Trimming stripped 5 bases from V and 0 bases from J, with 11 bases between. CDR3 nucleotides: TGTGCCAGCAGCCTAGGGGCCGTCTCCTACGAGCAGTACTTC. This encodes CASSLGAVSYEQYF.

V usage is TRBV30 and J usage is TRBJ1-6; no definite D call. Trimming pared 1 base from V and 10 bases from J, leaving 8 bases between. The CDR3 length is 12 residues. Germline assignment: CDR1 GTSNPN and CDR2 SVGIG (reference sequence). The CDR3 protein is CAWSAPGSPLHF. CDR3 coding DNA: TGTGCCTGGAGTGCGCCTGGATCACCCCTCCACTTT.

The chain uses TRBV30 and TRBJ2-5; D may be TRBD2 (5 bases). Looked up from germline, CDR1 is GTSNPN and CDR2 is SVGIG (reference sequence). Trimming shortened V by 2 bases and J by 1 base, and 11 bases separated the two germline ends. The CDR3 contains 14 residues. CDR3 bases: TGTGCCTGGAGTCCGGGGAAGATCCAAGAGACCCAGTACTTC. Amino acid sequence: CAWSPGKIQETQYF.

This chain connects TRBV19 to TRBJ1-5; a possible D gene is TRBD1 (6 bases). This CDR3 has 15 amino acids. Looked up from germline, CDR1 is LNHDA and CDR2 is SQIVND (reference sequence). V dropped 3 bases and J dropped 4 bases, with 13 bases sitting between them. CDR3: CASSMSWGRNQPQHF. As DNA, the CDR3 is TGTGCCAGTAGTATGTCATGGGGGCGAAATCAGCCCCAGCATTTT.